This entry is about one TCR beta chain. This sample is part of a study of OX40 agonist ivuxolimab in advanced cancers. The CDR3 is 15 amino acids. Germline V gene data show CDR1 as SGDLS and CDR2 as YYNGEE. With 1 base removed from V and 1 base from J, the gap between germline ends came to 10 bases. Data came from immunoSEQ multiplex PCR; TCRdb stores just in-frame clones and leaves some out. The data show approximately 99,000 clones, roughly 94% seen once. The clonotype originates from an adult with an advanced solid tumor such as melanoma, head and neck, liver or kidney cancer. This material consisted of CD4+ or CD8+ T cells sorted from blood, taken in a trial of the OX40 agonist ivuxolimab. The rearrangement uses TRBV9 and TRBJ2-3; D gene unclear. In DNA form, the CDR3 reads TGTGCCAGCAGCGTAAGAGGATCGGGCACAGATACGCAGTATTTT. Encoded protein: CASSVRGSGTDTQYF.